The source of this T cell receptor (beta chain) is a study of neoadjuvant anti-PD-1 for oral cavity cancer. Whole-study context: Nivolumab at 3 mg/kg was mostly given biweekly, three to four doses, pre-surgery.

Assay: immunoSEQ multiplex PCR; the TCRdb copy retains only in-frame clones and omits some. The sample has tens of thousands of clones, around 40% seen once; the top ten hold 16%. Time point reported: after neoadjuvant nivolumab, at surgical resection. A few counts support this clone. The length of the CDR3 is 14 residues. CDR1 MNHNS and CDR2 SASEGT come from the germline V gene. With V trimmed by 6 bases and J by 7 bases, 2 bases remained unmatched. V is TRBV6-1 and J is TRBJ2-1; TRBD2 matches at 14 bases. This receptor was obtained from a person between 35 and 79 years old with oral cavity squamous cell carcinoma. Source: tumor tissue, taken after nivolumab (anti-PD-1) treatment. The CDR3 region is CASRGTSGRNEQFF. Written as DNA, the CDR3 is TGTGCCAGCAGGGGGACTAGCGGGAGAAATGAGCAGTTCTTC.